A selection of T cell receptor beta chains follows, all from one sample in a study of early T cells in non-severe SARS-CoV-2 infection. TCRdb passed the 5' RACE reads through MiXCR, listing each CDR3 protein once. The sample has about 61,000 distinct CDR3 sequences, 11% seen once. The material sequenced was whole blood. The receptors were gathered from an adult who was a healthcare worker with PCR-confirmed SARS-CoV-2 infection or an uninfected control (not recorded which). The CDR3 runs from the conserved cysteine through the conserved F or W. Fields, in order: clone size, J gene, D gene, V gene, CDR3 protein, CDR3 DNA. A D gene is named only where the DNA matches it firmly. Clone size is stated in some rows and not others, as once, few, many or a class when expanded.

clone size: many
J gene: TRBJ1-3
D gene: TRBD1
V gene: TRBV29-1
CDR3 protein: CSAAQGALSNTIYF
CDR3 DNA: TGCAGCGCCGCACAGGGGGCTTTGAGTAACACCATATATTTT

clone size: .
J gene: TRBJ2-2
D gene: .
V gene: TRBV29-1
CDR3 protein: CSVGLSAPGELFF
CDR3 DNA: TGCAGCGTTGGTTTGTCTGCCCCCGGGGAGCTGTTTTTT

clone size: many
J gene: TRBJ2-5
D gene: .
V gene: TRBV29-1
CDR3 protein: CSVEDADWWVETQYF
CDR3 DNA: TGCAGCGTTGAAGATGCTGACTGGTGGGTAGAGACCCAGTACTTC

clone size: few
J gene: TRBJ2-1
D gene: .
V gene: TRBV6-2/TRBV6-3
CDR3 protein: CASNGFLDNEQFF
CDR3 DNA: TGTGCCAGCAACGGTTTTCTCGACAATGAGCAGTTCTTC

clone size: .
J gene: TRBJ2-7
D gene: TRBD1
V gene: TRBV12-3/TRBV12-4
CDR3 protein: CASSTLGQGGGEQYF
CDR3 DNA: TGTGCCAGCAGCACCCTAGGACAGGGTGGAGGCGAGCAGTACTTC

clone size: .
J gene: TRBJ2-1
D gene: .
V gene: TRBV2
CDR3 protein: CASRGGDLFNEQFF
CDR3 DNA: TGTGCCAGCAGAGGGGGGGACCTCTTTAATGAGCAGTTCTTC

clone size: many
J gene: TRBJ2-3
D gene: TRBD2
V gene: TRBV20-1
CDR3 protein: CSVRRGGTDTQYF
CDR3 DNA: TGCAGTGTTAGACGGGGGGGCACAGATACGCAGTATTTT

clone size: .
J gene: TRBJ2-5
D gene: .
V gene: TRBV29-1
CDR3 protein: CSVGVNQETQYF
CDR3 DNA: TGCAGCGTTGGGGTAAACCAAGAGACCCAGTACTTC

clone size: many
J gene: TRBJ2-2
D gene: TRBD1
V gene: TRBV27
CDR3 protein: CASSGDRAQASNTGELFF
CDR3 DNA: TGTGCCAGCAGTGGGGACAGGGCTCAAGCCTCGAACACCGGGGAGCTGTTTTTT

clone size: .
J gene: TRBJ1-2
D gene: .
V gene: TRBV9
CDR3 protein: CASSTPAGVYGYTF
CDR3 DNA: TGTGCCAGCAGCACCCCCGCGGGGGTTTATGGCTACACCTTC

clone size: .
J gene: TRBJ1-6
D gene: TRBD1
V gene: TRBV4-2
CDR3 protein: CASSQGKTGVDSPLHF
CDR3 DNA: TGTGCCAGCAGCCAAGGAAAGACAGGGGTAGATTCACCCCTCCACTTT

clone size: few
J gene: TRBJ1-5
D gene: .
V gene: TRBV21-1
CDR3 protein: CAGSPTGLSQPQHF
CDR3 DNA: TGTGCCGGCAGCCCTACAGGGCTGAGTCAGCCCCAGCATTTT

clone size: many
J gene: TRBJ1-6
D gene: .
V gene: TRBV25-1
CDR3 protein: CASSEFSAGNSPLHF
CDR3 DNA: TGTGCCAGCAGTGAATTTTCGGCAGGCAATTCACCCCTCCACTTT

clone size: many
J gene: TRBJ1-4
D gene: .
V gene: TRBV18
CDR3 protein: CASSWGQELFF
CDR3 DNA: TGTGCCAGCTCTTGGGGGCAGGAACTGTTTTTT

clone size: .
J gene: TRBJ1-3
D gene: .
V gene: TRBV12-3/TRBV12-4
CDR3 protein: CASSSRVEGNTIYF
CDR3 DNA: TGTGCCAGCAGTTCCCGGGTCGAAGGAAACACCATATATTTT

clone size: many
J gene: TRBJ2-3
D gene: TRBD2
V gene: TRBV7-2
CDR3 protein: CASSLASGGSSKHTDTQYF
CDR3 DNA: TGTGCCAGCAGCTTAGCTAGCGGGGGTTCTTCGAAACACACAGATACGCAGTATTTT

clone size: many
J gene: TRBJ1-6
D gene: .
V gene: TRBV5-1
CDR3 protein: CASSPLAGANSPLHF
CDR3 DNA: TGCGCCAGCAGCCCCCTGGCAGGGGCTAATTCACCCCTCCACTTT

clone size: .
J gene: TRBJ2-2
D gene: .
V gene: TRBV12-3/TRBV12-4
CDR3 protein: CASSRGGSTGELFF
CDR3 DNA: TGTGCCAGCAGCCGAGGAGGGAGCACCGGGGAGCTGTTTTTT

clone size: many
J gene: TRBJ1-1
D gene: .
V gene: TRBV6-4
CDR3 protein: CASSVLAGTEAFF
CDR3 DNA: TGTGCCAGCAGTGTTCTAGCAGGCACTGAAGCTTTCTTT

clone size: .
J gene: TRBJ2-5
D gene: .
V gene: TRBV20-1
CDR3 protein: CSATWDGRETQYF
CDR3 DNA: TGCAGTGCTACCTGGGACGGGAGAGAGACCCAGTACTTC

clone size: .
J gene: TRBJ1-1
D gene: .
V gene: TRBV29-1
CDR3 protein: CSVGGGLNTEAFF
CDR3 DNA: TGCAGCGTTGGGGGCGGGCTGAACACTGAAGCTTTCTTT

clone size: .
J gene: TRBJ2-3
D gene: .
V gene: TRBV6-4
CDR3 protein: CASSEGTRSTDTQYF
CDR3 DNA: TGTGCCAGCAGTGAGGGTACCCGTAGCACAGATACGCAGTATTTT

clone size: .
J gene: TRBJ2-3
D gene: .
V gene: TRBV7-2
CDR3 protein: CASSLWGPTDTQYF
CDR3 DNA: TGTGCCAGCAGCTTATGGGGTCCCACAGATACGCAGTATTTT

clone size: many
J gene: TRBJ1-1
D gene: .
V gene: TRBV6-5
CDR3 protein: CASSTGQHAFF
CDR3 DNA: TGTGCCAGCAGTACTGGGCAGCACGCTTTCTTT

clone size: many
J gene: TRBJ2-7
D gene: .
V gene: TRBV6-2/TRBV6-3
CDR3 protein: CASSPPLLGSEQYF
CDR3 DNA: TGTGCCAGCAGTCCTCCACTACTGGGGTCCGAGCAGTACTTC

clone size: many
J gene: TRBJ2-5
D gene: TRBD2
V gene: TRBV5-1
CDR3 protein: CASSLTSAGETQYF
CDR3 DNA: TGCGCCAGCAGCTTGACTAGCGCCGGGGAGACCCAGTACTTC

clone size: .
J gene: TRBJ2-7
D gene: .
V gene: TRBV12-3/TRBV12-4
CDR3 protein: CASSLSDTSYEQYF
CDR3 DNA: TGTGCCAGCAGTTTATCGGACACCTCCTACGAGCAGTACTTC

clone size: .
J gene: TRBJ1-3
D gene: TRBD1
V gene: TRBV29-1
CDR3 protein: CSATTGGLTSGNTIYF
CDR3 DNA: TGCAGCGCTACTACAGGGGGGCTTACCTCTGGAAACACCATATATTTT

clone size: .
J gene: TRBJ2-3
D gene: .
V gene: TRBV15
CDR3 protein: CATSGTPGGTDTQYF
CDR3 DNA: TGTGCCACCAGCGGTACTCCAGGGGGGACAGATACGCAGTATTTT

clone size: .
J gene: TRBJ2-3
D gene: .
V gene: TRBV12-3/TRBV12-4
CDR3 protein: CASSPRAIPDTQYF
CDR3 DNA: TGTGCCAGCAGTCCCCGGGCTATCCCAGATACGCAGTATTTT

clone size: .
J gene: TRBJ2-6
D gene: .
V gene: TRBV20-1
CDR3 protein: CSAAPRDSGANVLTF
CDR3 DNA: TGCAGTGCGGCCCCCAGGGATTCTGGGGCCAACGTCCTGACTTTC

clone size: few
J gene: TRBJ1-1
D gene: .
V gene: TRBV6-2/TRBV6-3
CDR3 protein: CASSSLGTEAFF
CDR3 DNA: TGTGCCAGCAGTTCCCTGGGTACTGAAGCTTTCTTT

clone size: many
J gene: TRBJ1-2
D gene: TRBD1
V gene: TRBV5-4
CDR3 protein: CASSRDRDYGYTF
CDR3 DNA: TGTGCCAGCAGCAGGGACAGGGACTATGGCTACACCTTC

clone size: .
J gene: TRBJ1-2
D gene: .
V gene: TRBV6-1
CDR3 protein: CASSDPDSRDGQAWAYGYTF
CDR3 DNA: TGTGCCAGCAGTGATCCCGACTCCCGGGACGGCCAAGCCTGGGCATATGGCTACACCTTC

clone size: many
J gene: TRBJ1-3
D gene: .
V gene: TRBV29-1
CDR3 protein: CSVVVLENTIYF
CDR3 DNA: TGCAGCGTTGTAGTCCTGGAAAACACCATATATTTT

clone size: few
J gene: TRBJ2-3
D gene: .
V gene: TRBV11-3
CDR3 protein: CVSSSLHRGGRTDTQYF
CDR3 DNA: TGTGTCAGCAGCTCATTACACAGGGGGGGGCGCACAGATACGCAGTATTTT

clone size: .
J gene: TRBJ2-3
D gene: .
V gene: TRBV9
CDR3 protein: CASSTEDTQYF
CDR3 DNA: TGTGCCAGCAGCACCGAAGATACGCAGTATTTT

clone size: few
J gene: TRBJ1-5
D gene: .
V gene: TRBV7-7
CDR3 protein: CASSQNLGQPQHF
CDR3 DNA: TGTGCTAGCAGCCAGAACCTTGGCCAGCCCCAGCATTTT

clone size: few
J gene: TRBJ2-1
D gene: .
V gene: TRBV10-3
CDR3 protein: CAARTVNEQFF
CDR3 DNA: TGTGCCGCCAGGACAGTGAATGAGCAGTTCTTC

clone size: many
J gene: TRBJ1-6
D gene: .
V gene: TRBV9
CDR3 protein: CASSVRDNSPLHF
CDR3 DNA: TGTGCCAGCAGCGTTCGTGATAATTCACCCCTCCACTTT

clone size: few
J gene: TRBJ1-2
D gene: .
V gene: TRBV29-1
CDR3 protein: CSAGTEDYGYTF
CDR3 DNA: TGCAGCGCAGGGACGGAGGACTATGGCTACACCTTC

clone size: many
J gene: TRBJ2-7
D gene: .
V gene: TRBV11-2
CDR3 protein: CASSANRVGSYEQYF
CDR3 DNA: TGTGCCAGCAGCGCGAACAGGGTAGGATCCTACGAGCAGTACTTC

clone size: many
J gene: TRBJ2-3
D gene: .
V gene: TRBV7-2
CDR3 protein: CASSLALIGGPSTDTQYF
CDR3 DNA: TGTGCCAGCAGCTTAGCTCTCATCGGGGGACCTAGCACAGATACGCAGTATTTT

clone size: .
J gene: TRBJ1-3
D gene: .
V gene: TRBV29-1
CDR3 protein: CSVEGSTGNTIYF
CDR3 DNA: TGCAGCGTTGAAGGTTCGACTGGAAACACCATATATTTT

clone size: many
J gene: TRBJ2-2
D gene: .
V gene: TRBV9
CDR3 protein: CASSPWTGELFF
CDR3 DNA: TGTGCCAGCAGCCCCTGGACCGGGGAGCTGTTTTTT

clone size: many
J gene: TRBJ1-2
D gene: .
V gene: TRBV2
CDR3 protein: CASSPRTARAGYTF
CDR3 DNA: TGTGCCAGCAGTCCAAGGACGGCCCGTGCCGGCTACACCTTC

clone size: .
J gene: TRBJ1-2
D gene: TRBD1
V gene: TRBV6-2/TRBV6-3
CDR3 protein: CASSPGQGYYGYTF
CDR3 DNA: TGTGCCAGCAGTCCGGGACAGGGGTACTATGGCTACACCTTC

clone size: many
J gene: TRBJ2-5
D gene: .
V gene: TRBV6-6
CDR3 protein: CASSYVNQETQYF
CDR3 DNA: TGTGCCAGCAGTTATGTCAACCAAGAGACCCAGTACTTC

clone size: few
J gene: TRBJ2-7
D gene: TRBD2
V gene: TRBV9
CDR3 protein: CASSLTREGAEQYF
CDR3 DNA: TGTGCCAGCAGCCTGACCCGGGAGGGAGCCGAGCAGTACTTC

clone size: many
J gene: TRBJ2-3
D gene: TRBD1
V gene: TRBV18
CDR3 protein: CASQGQPTGYTDTQYF
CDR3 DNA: TGTGCCAGCCAGGGACAGCCGACTGGTTACACAGATACGCAGTATTTT

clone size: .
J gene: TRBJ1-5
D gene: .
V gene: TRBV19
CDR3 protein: CASDKVDLQPQHF
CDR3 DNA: TGTGCCAGTGACAAGGTAGATTTGCAGCCCCAGCATTTT

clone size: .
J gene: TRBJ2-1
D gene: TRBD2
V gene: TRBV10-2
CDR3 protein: CASSGTSGPISYNEQFF
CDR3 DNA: TGCGCCAGCAGTGGAACTAGCGGACCCATCTCCTACAATGAGCAGTTCTTC

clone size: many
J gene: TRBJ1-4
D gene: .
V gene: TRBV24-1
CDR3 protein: CAGPLQPNEKLFF
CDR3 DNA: TGTGCCGGACCTTTGCAGCCTAATGAAAAACTGTTTTTT

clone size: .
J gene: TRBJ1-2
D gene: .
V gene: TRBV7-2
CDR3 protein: CASSLAATRTEGYGYTF
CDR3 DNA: TGTGCCAGCAGCTTGGCAGCTACTAGGACAGAGGGCTATGGCTACACCTTC

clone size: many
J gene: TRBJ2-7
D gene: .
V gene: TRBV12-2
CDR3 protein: CASRTKQGQYF
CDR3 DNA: TGTGCAAGTCGCACAAAACAAGGGCAGTACTTC

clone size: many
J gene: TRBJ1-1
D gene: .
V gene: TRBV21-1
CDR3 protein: CASSKGRAHPNTEAFF
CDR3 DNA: TGTGCCAGCAGCAAGGGCAGGGCCCATCCGAACACTGAAGCTTTCTTT

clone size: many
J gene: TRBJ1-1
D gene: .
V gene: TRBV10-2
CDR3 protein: CAMQRGEGTEAFF
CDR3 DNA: TGCGCCATGCAACGGGGTGAAGGCACTGAAGCTTTCTTT

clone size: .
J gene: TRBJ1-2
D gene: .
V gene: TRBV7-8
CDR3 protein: CASSAGGGRGPYGYTF
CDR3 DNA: TGTGCCAGCAGCGCCGGCGGTGGCAGGGGTCCCTATGGCTACACCTTC

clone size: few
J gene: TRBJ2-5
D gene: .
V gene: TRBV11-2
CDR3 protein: CASSSGTHSGTQYF
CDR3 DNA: TGTGCCAGCAGCTCCGGGACCCACTCGGGGACCCAGTACTTC

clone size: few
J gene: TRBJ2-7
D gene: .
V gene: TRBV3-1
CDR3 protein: CASSQGEYEQYF
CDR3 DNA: TGTGCCAGCAGCCAAGGAGAGTACGAGCAGTACTTC